The TCR beta chain under discussion was sequenced for a study of shared clonotypes between healthy human individuals. Study-level points and caveats: Inspection by rarefaction showed sorted-subset sequencing to be incomplete despite large depth. Across subsets, estimated richness was generally greater for naive than for memory populations.

Germline loops: CDR1 SNHLY, CDR2 FYNNEI. V lost 0 bases and J lost 3, with 6 bases in between. The CDR3 contains 13 residues. Assay used: immunoSEQ multiplex PCR; TCRdb lists only in-frame clones, some missing. Here the sample spans around 1.9 million clones, about 93% being singletons. CD45RO-negative, CCR7-selected cells formed the naive CD8 fraction, which excluded terminally differentiated effector memory CD45RA+ cells. On this clone: What it recognizes is unknown.

The gene calls are TRBV2 and TRBJ2-7; D is unclear. This clonotype was sampled from a man between 18 and 29 years old in good health. Some clones in this sample may be carry-over from other donors' samples. Sequencing was performed on naive CD8+ T cells from PBMCs. CDR3 bases: TGTGCCAGCAGTGAAGCGGCTTACTACGAGCAGTACTTC. It is translated as CASSEAAYYEQYF.